Below, 2 T cell receptor beta chains from the same sample are listed, as sequenced in a study of OX40 agonist ivuxolimab in advanced cancers. Assay used: immunoSEQ multiplex PCR; TCRdb lists only in-frame clones, some missing. The table lists some 70,000 clones, roughly four fifths of them singletons, with around 2.5% in the top ten. Sequencing was performed on CD4+ or CD8+ T cells sorted from blood, taken in a trial of the OX40 agonist ivuxolimab. All receptors come from an adult with an advanced solid tumor such as melanoma, head and neck, liver or kidney cancer.

This chain uses TRBV7-9 with TRBJ1-1; 9 nucleotides line up with TRBD1. Trimming took 5 bases from V and 5 from J; bases not matched to a gene: 6. Per the germline V gene, CDR1 is SEHNR and CDR2 is FQNEAQ (reference sequence). The CDR3 has 14 amino acids. The CDR3 DNA reads as TGTGCCAGCAGCCGTGGGACAGGGATAACTGAAGCTTTCTTT. Translated: CASSRGTGITEAFF.

This sequence joins TRBV6-5 and TRBJ1-3; D is possibly TRBD1 (5 bases). The CDR3 sequence is 14 residues long. The V gene's germline CDR1 is MNHEY and CDR2 SVGAGI. V was trimmed by 7 bases and J by 2 bases, leaving 12 bases between them. The CDR3 region has the DNA TGTGCCAGCACCGGGACTGCCACTGGAAACACCATATATTTT. As protein: CASTGTATGNTIYF.